These 3 T cell receptor beta chains came from one sample sequenced in a study of blood T cell repertoires in COVID-19. TCRdb's table, derived via immunoSEQ multiplex PCR, lists solely in-frame clones and lacks some. Seen here are hundreds of thousands of clones, 70% to 90% observed once, and the top ten hold around 8%. Input material: peripheral blood. The receptors originated from a woman between 50 and 59 years old with COVID-19, enrolled during active disease.

The V call is TRBV18, the J call TRBJ1-2; the D gene is possibly TRBD1 (6 bases). V lost 1 base and J 1 base, leaving 7 bases between the germline ends. This CDR3 contains 14 residues. Germline V lookup: CDR1 KGHSH, CDR2 LQKENI. DNA of the CDR3: TGTGCCAGCTCACCACTGGACAGTAACTATGGCTACACCTTC. Its translation: CASSPLDSNYGYTF. The full variable domain, its missing parts supplied by reference TRBV18 and TRBJ1-2, is NAGVMQNPRHLVRRRGQEARLRCSPMKGHSHVYWYRQLPEEGLKFMVYLQKENIIDESGMPKERFSAEFPKEGPSILRIQQVVRGDSAAYFCASSPLDSNYGYTFGSGTRLTVV.

The chain combines TRBV19 with TRBJ1-1; unclear D gene. This CDR3 has 11 residues. V was pared by 10 bases and J by 2 bases, with 8 bases between. Germline CDR1 reads LNHDA; CDR2 reads SQIVND (reference sequence). The CDR3 DNA reads TGTGCCACAGTTTATAACACTGAAGCTTTCTTT. Translated, it gives CATVYNTEAFF.

The chain is built from TRBV6-6 and TRBJ2-2; D remains unclear. CDR1 is MNHNY and CDR2 is SVGAGI in the germline V gene (reference sequence). The CDR3 runs to 14 residues. Trimming took off 10 bases at V and 0 bases at J, with 12 bases between the two ends. Here the CDR3 DNA reads TGTGCCACCCGAGAAATTGCGAACACCGGGGAGCTGTTTTTT. It yields the protein CATREIANTGELFF.